This entry lists 5 T cell receptor beta chains sequenced from one sample in a study of cytomegalovirus exposure and HLA in healthy donors. Use of 60 Vbeta and 13 Jbeta primers characterized the PCR. Clones were read by immunoSEQ multiplex PCR, and TCRdb kept only the in-frame ones, dropping some. This table holds 100,000 to 150,000 clones, about 77% found once. Sequenced: PBMCs. These receptors were collected from a woman between 35 and 50 years old in good health and CMV-seronegative.

The chain recombines TRBV28 with TRBJ1-5; D is possibly TRBD1 (6 bases). CDR1 and CDR2 from the germline V gene are MDHEN and SYDVKM. The CDR3 contains 13 residues. Between the trimmed V and J ends, which lost 4 bases and 2 bases, there was a span of 6 bases. CDR3 region: CASSSGGNQPQHF. DNA for the CDR3: TGTGCCAGCAGTTCAGGGGGCAATCAGCCCCAGCATTTT.

V and J are TRBV14 and TRBJ2-3; 7 bases align to TRBD2. The germline gives CDR1 SGHDN, CDR2 FVKESK. With V trimmed by 4 bases and J by 6 bases, 7 bases remained unmatched. CDR3 length equals 14 residues. The CDR3 protein is CASSLPSGGDTQYF. CDR3 in DNA: TGTGCCAGCAGCCTCCCCTCCGGGGGGGATACGCAGTATTTT. Filled out from reference TRBV14 and TRBJ2-3, the complete variable domain reads EAGVTQFPSHSVIEKGQTVTLRCDPISGHDNLYWYRRVMGKEIKFLLHFVKESKQDESGMPNNRFLAERTGGTYSTLKVQPAELEDSGVYFCASSLPSGGDTQYFGPGTRLTVL.

J is TRBJ2-3 and V is TRBV5-1; 8 bases align to TRBD2. The CDR3 is made up of 16 amino acids. V gave up 4 bases and J gave up 0 bases; unmatched junction bases: 7. Germline V CDR1 and CDR2: SGHRS, YFSETQ. The CDR3 loop reads CASSPNSGDSTDTQYF. The CDR3 DNA is TGCGCCAGCAGCCCAAATAGCGGGGATAGCACAGATACGCAGTATTTT.

The CDR3 bases are TGTGCCAGCAGTGAAATTGGGGCTCCGGGCACAGATACGCAGTATTTT. It codes for CASSEIGAPGTDTQYF. The gene calls are TRBV2 and TRBJ2-3, with D tentatively TRBD1 (5 bases). Germline CDR1 reads SNHLY; CDR2 reads FYNNEI. This CDR3 comprises 16 residues. V shed 2 bases and J shed 1 base, with 13 bases lying between them.

The chain carries TRBV4-1 and TRBJ1-6, with unresolved D. V was trimmed by 3 bases and J by 7 bases, leaving 4 bases between them. Germline CDR1 is MGHRA and CDR2 is YSYEKL. The CDR3 totals 12 residues. CDR3 sequence reads: CASSQANSPLHF. The CDR3 DNA follows: TGCGCCAGCAGCCAGGCCAATTCACCCCTCCACTTT.